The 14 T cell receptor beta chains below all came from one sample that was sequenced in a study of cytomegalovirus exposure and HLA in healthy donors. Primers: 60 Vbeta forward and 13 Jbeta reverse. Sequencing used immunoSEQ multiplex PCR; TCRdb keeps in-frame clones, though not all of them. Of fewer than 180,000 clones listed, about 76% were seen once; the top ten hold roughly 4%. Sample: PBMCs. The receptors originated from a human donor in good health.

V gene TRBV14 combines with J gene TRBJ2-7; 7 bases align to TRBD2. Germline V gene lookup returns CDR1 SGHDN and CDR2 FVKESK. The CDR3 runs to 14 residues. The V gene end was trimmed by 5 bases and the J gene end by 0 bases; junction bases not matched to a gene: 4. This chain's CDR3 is CASSFGGSSYEQYF. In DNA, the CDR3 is TGTGCCAGCAGCTTCGGGGGGAGCTCCTACGAGCAGTACTTC.

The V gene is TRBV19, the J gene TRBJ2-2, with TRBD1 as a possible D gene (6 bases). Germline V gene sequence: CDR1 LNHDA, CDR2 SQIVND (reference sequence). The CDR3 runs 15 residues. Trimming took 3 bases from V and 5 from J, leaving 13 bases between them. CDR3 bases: TGTGCCAGTAGTATCTCACAGGGTTTAACCGGGGAGCTGTTTTTT. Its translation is CASSISQGLTGELFF.

The CDR3 sequence is CASRGLDRNEQFF. CDR3 DNA sequence: TGTGCCAGTAGGGGACTAGACCGCAATGAGCAGTTCTTC. This chain links TRBV19 with TRBJ2-1; 8 bases align to TRBD2. CDR3 length equals 13 residues. J was trimmed by 6 bases and V by 6 bases; bases with no gene match: 4. From germline, CDR1 is LNHDA and CDR2 SQIVND (reference sequence).

The DNA for the CDR3 is TGTGCCAGCAGCTTGACCCAGGGGGCATACGAGCAGTACTTC. Its protein product is CASSLTQGAYEQYF. The V gene is TRBV5-6, the J gene TRBJ2-7, with TRBD1 matching over 8 bases. The CDR3 has 14 residues. V gave up 1 base and J gave up 4 bases; unmatched junction bases: 4. Per the germline V gene, CDR1 is SGHDT and CDR2 is YYEEEE. The variable domain in full, completed from reference TRBV5-6 and TRBJ2-7, reads DAGVTQSPTHLIKTRGQQVTLRCSPKSGHDTVSWYQQALGQGPQFIFQYYEEEERQRGNFPDRFSGHQFPNYSSELNVNALLLGDSALYLCASSLTQGAYEQYFGPGTRLTVT.

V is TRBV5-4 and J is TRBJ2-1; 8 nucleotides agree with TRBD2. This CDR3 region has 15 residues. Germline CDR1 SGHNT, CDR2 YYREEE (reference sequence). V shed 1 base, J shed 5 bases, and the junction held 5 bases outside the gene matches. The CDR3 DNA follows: TGTGCCAGCAGCTTGAAACTAGCGGTTGACAATGAGCAGTTCTTC. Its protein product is CASSLKLAVDNEQFF.

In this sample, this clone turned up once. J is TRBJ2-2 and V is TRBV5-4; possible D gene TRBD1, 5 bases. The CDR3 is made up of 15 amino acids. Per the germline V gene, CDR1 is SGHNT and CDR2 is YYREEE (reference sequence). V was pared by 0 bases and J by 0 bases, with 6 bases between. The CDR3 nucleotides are TGTGCCAGCAGCTTGGGGACATCGAACACCGGGGAGCTGTTTTTT. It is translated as CASSLGTSNTGELFF.

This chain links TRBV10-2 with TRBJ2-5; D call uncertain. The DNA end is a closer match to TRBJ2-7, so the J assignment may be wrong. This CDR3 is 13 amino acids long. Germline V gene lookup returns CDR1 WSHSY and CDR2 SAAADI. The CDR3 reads CASSEGSYYEQYF. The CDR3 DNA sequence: TGCGCCAGCAGTGAGGGCAGCTACTACGAGCAGTACTTC.

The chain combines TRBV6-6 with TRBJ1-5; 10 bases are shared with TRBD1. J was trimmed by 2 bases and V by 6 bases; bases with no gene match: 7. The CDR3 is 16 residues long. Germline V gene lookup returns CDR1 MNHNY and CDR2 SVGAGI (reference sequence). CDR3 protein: CASRRGTGEGNQPQHF. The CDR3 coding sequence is TGTGCCAGCAGACGCGGGACAGGGGAAGGCAATCAGCCCCAGCATTTT.

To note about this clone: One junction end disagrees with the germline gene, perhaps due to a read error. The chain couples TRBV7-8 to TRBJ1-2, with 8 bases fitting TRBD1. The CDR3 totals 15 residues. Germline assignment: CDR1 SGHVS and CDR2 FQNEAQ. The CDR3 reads CASSDIIGTGTGYPF. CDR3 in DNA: TGTGCCAGCAGCGATATAATTGGGACAGGTACTGGCTACCCCTTC.

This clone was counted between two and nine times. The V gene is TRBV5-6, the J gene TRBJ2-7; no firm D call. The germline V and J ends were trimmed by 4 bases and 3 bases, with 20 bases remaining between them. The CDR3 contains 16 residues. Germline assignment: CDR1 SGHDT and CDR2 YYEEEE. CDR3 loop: CASSVIEAHLFYEQYF. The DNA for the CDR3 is TGTGCCAGCAGCGTCATAGAGGCTCATTTGTTCTACGAGCAGTACTTC.

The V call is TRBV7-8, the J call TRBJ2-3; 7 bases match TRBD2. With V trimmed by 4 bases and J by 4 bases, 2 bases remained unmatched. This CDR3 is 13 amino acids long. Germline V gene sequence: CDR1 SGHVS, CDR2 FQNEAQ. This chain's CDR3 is CASSWTSPDTQYF. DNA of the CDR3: TGTGCCAGCAGCTGGACTAGTCCAGATACGCAGTATTTT.

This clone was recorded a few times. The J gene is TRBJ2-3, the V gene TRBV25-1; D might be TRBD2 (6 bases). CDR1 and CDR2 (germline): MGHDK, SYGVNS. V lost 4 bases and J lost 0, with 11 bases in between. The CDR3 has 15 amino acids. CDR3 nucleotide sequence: TGTGCCAGCAGTGGCCGGAGGGTGAGCACAGATACGCAGTATTTT. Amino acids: CASSGRRVSTDTQYF. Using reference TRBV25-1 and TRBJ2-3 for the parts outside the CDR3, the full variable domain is EADIYQTPRYLVIGTGKKITLECSQTMGHDKMYWYQQDPGMELHLIHYSYGVNSTEKGDLSSESTVSRIRTEHFPLTLESARPSHTSQYLCASSGRRVSTDTQYFGPGTRLTVL.

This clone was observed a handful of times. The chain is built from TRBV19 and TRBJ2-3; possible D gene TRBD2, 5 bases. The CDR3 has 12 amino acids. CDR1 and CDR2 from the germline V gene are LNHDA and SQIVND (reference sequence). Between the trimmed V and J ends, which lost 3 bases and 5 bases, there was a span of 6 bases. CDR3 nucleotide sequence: TGTGCCAGTAGTATCGAGGGAGATACGCAGTATTTT. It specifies CASSIEGDTQYF. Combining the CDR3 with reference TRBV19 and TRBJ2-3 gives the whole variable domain DGGITQSPKYLFRKEGQNVTLSCEQNLNHDAMYWYRQDPGQGLRLIYYSQIVNDFQKGDIAEGYSVSREKKESFPLTVTSAQKNPTAFYLCASSIEGDTQYFGPGTRLTVL.

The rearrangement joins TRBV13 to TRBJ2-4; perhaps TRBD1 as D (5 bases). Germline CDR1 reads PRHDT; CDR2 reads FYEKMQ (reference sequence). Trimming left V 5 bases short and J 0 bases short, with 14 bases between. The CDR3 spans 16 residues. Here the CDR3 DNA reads TGTGCCAGCAGCGACTCCAGGGTCCTAGCCAAAAACATTCAGTACTTC. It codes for CASSDSRVLAKNIQYF.